The T cell receptor (beta chain) under discussion was sequenced for a study of CD8+ T cells in alopecia areata. This CDR3 region has 14 residues. V lost 3 bases and J 2 bases, leaving 10 bases between the germline ends. Germline CDR1 ENHRY, CDR2 SYGVKD. cDNA serving as the sequencing template came from extracted, reverse transcribed RNA. The table came from immunoSEQ multiplex PCR; TCRdb's copy has only in-frame clones and leaves some out. The profile shows about 180,000 clones, around 50% of them singletons. Sequencing used CD4+ T cells sorted from blood, obtained at week 0. This clonotype was obtained from a human donor with alopecia areata. V usage is TRBV10-3 and J usage is TRBJ2-5, with D tentatively TRBD2 (5 bases). Here the CDR3 reads CAISDPTIQETQYF. Written as DNA, the CDR3 is TGTGCCATCAGTGACCCGACTATACAAGAGACCCAGTACTTC.